The 30 T cell receptor beta chains listed next were all sequenced from one sample in a study of blood T cell repertoires in COVID-19. Libraries were prepared by immunoSEQ multiplex PCR; TCRdb keeps only in-frame clonotypes and omits some of them. The repertoire holds 110,000 to 150,000 clones, with about 89% as singletons. The sequenced sample was peripheral blood. Receptors originate from a man aged 55-75 years with active or convalescent COVID-19.

The chain carries TRBV7-2 and TRBJ1-1; 9 bases fit TRBD1. This CDR3 is built from 15 residues. CDR1 SGHTA and CDR2 FQGNSA come from the germline V gene. With 5 bases clipped from V and 10 bases from J, the junction kept 14 bases outside the gene matches. The CDR3 is CASSQIPGQGTAAFF. The CDR3 bases are TGTGCCAGCAGCCAAATCCCGGGACAGGGAACGGCAGCTTTCTTT.

This chain uses TRBV24-1 with TRBJ2-1; tentatively, D is TRBD1 (6 bases). The V end lost 4 bases, the J end lost 13 bases, and 13 bases lay between the germline ends. CDR3 length equals 12 residues. In germline, CDR1 is KGHDR, CDR2 SFDVKD. CDR3 sequence reads: CATSEDRDIQFF. For the CDR3, the DNA is TGTGCCACCAGTGAAGACCGGGACATCCAGTTCTTC.

V usage is TRBV20-1 and J usage is TRBJ1-1, with D unresolved. V was shortened by 2 bases and J by 6 bases, with 7 bases between the two germline ends. The germline V gene has CDR1 DFQATT and CDR2 SNEGSKA (reference sequence). The CDR3 is 11 residues long. CDR3 protein: CSARREPEAFF. The DNA for the CDR3 is TGCAGTGCTAGACGGGAACCTGAAGCTTTCTTT.

CDR3 in amino acids: CAWSVYPSSYEQYF. The CDR3 region has the DNA TGTGCCTGGAGTGTCTACCCGAGCTCCTACGAGCAGTACTTC. The gene calls are TRBV30 and TRBJ2-7; no firm D call. Germline values: CDR1 GTSNPN, CDR2 SVGIG (reference sequence). V was pared by 0 bases and J by 0 bases, with 9 bases between. The CDR3 consists of 14 residues.

The chain employs TRBV19 and TRBJ1-1; 11 bases are shared with TRBD1. J lost 0 bases, V lost 6 bases, and 0 bases had no gene match. CDR1 and CDR2 (germline): LNHDA, SQIVND (reference sequence). This CDR3 has 14 residues. The CDR3 nucleotides are TGTGCCAGTAGGGGACAGGGGGTGAACACTGAAGCTTTCTTT. Its protein product is CASRGQGVNTEAFF.

V and J are TRBV6-1 and TRBJ1-1; D perhaps matches TRBD1 (6 bases). This CDR3 comprises 14 residues. Per germline, CDR1 MNHNS and CDR2 SASEGT. V was trimmed by 3 bases and J by 3 bases, leaving 11 bases between them. In nucleotides, the CDR3 is TGTGCCAGCAGTGACCCGGGACATCACACTGAAGCTTTCTTT. Translated, it gives CASSDPGHHTEAFF.

J is TRBJ2-1 and V is TRBV18, with 11 bases aligning to TRBD2. CDR3 length: 15 amino acids. Trimming cost V 3 bases and J 10 bases; bases outside gene matches: 8. Germline V gene sequence: CDR1 KGHSH, CDR2 LQKENI. CDR3 in amino acids: CASSPSGRAGKEQFF. For the CDR3, the DNA is TGTGCCAGCTCACCTAGCGGGAGGGCCGGGAAGGAGCAGTTCTTC.

The chain links TRBV20-1 to TRBJ2-3; the D is unclear. The CDR3 spans 11 residues. The germline V gene has CDR1 DFQATT and CDR2 SNEGSKA (reference sequence). Trimming took 4 bases from V and 6 from J, leaving 8 bases between them. The CDR3: CSANIGDTQYF. The DNA for the CDR3 is TGCAGTGCTAACATCGGGGATACGCAGTATTTT.

The genes are TRBV18 and TRBJ2-3; TRBD2 is a possible D gene (7 bases). CDR1 KGHSH and CDR2 LQKENI come from the germline V gene. The V and J ends lost 2 bases and 4 bases respectively, with 13 bases between them. The CDR3 sequence is 15 residues long. The CDR3 here is CASSPGSGGADTQYF. CDR3 bases: TGTGCCAGCTCACCAGGGTCGGGGGGCGCAGATACGCAGTATTTT.

The chain links TRBV24-1 to TRBJ2-7; 13 bases match TRBD2. Trimming cost V 5 bases and J 3 bases; bases outside gene matches: 0. Germline V gives CDR1 KGHDR, CDR2 SFDVKD. This CDR3 spans 14 amino acids. The CDR3 loop is CATSGTSGSYEQYF. DNA of the CDR3: TGTGCCACCAGTGGGACTAGCGGGAGCTACGAGCAGTACTTC.

V and J are TRBV3-1 (or the pseudogene TRBV3-2) and TRBJ2-1; TRBD2 agrees at 12 bases. V gave up 3 bases and J gave up 7 bases; unmatched junction bases: 7. Germline V CDR1 and CDR2: LGHDT, YNNKEL (reference sequence). CDR3 length: 16 residues. Written as DNA, the CDR3 is TGTGCCAGCAGCCAGAGAGGACTAGCGGGGTTTAATGAGCAGTTCTTC. Encoded protein: CASSQRGLAGFNEQFF.

The genes are TRBV5-6 and TRBJ2-5, with TRBD2 identical over 16 bases. The CDR3 sequence is 17 residues long. CDR1 is SGHDT, CDR2 YYEEEE, per germline. The V gene end was trimmed by 4 bases and the J gene end by 2 bases; junction bases not matched to a gene: 5. The CDR3, as DNA: TGTGCCAGCAGCCCCCGGGGACTAGCGGGGGGGCAAGAGACCCAGTACTTC. Encoded protein: CASSPRGLAGGQETQYF.

V usage is TRBV4-2 and J usage is TRBJ1-5, with D possibly matching TRBD1 (6 bases). V lost 4 bases and J lost 7, with 14 bases in between. The CDR3 totals 14 residues. Germline CDR1 reads LGHNA; CDR2 reads YNFKEQ. The chain's CDR3 is CASSPGQSEQPQHF. The CDR3 coding sequence is TGTGCCAGCAGCCCCGGACAGTCCGAACAGCCCCAGCATTTT.

The CDR3 DNA reads TGTGCCTGGAGCTCGGGGGGTGAACTGTTTTTT. It codes for CAWSSGGELFF. The rearrangement links TRBV30 to TRBJ1-4; D might be TRBD1 (5 bases). V was trimmed by 3 bases and J by 12 bases, leaving 11 bases between them. This CDR3 is built from 11 residues. Germline V gene lookup returns CDR1 GTSNPN and CDR2 SVGIG (reference sequence).

The chain couples TRBV7-2 to TRBJ2-1; 8 nucleotides agree with TRBD2. The germline CDR1 and CDR2 sequences are SGHTA and FQGNSA. CDR3 length equals 16 residues. J lost 5 bases, V lost 2 bases, and 8 bases had no gene match. CDR3 nucleotides: TGTGCCAGCAGCTTAATGTCGGGAGGGGGTCACAATGAGCAGTTCTTC. It specifies CASSLMSGGGHNEQFF.

The rearrangement joins TRBV7-9 to TRBJ1-1; 9 bases fit TRBD1. J lost 2 bases, V lost 5 bases, and 9 bases had no gene match. The CDR3 extends over 16 amino acids. Germline values: CDR1 SEHNR, CDR2 FQNEAQ (reference sequence). CDR3 DNA: TGTGCCAGCAGCCTAACAGGGGGCGAGGGTAACACTGAAGCTTTCTTT. Translating it yields CASSLTGGEGNTEAFF.

The rearrangement joins TRBV12-3 or TRBV12-4 to TRBJ1-1; D ambiguous. The CDR3 consists of 11 residues. V was clipped by 6 bases and J by 3 bases, with 5 bases between them. The CDR3 nucleotides read TGTGCCAGCAGACAGCACACTGAAGCTTTCTTT. It specifies CASRQHTEAFF.

V and J are TRBV9 and TRBJ2-1, with 10 bases aligning to TRBD2. Germline V gene lookup returns CDR1 SGDLS and CDR2 YYNGEE. J lost 6 bases, V lost 0 bases, and 3 bases had no gene match. The CDR3 sequence is 15 residues long. The CDR3 DNA is TGTGCCAGCAGCGTAGGTCTAGCGGGAGTCAATGAGCAGTTCTTC. It specifies CASSVGLAGVNEQFF. Combining the CDR3 with reference TRBV9 and TRBJ2-1 gives the whole variable domain DSGVTQTPKHLITATGQRVTLRCSPRSGDLSVYWYQQSLDQGLQFLIQYYNGEERAKGNILERFSAQQFPDLHSELNLSSLELGDSALYFCASSVGLAGVNEQFFGPGTRLTVL.

This chain joins TRBV28 and TRBJ2-3; weak D call: TRBD2 (6 bases). V was cut by 3 bases and J by 5 bases, with 15 bases left in between. Germline V gene sequence: CDR1 MDHEN, CDR2 SYDVKM. This CDR3 region has 15 residues. The CDR3 loop reads CASSLRDSIGDTQYF. CDR3 sequence (DNA): TGTGCCAGCAGTTTGCGGGACTCAATCGGAGATACGCAGTATTTT.

The V gene is TRBV28, the J gene TRBJ1-5, with 8 bases matching TRBD1. The CDR3 totals 17 residues. Trimming at V came to 5 bases and at J to 0 bases, leaving 9 bases not matched to a gene. Germline values: CDR1 MDHEN, CDR2 SYDVKM. The DNA for the CDR3 is TGTGCCAGCAGTCTTCGGACAGGGCGGATTAGCAATCAGCCCCAGCATTTT. Residues: CASSLRTGRISNQPQHF. Full variable domain (missing parts from reference TRBV28 and TRBJ1-5): DVKVTQSSRYLVKRTGEKVFLECVQDMDHENMFWYRQDPGLGLRLIYFSYDVKMKEKGDIPEGYSVSREKKERFSLILESASTNQTSMYLCASSLRTGRISNQPQHFGDGTRLSIL.

The CDR3 nucleotides read TGTGCCAGCAGCCCTCCCCGAGCCTCGGGATACAATGAGCAGTTCTTC. It encodes CASSPPRASGYNEQFF. The V gene is TRBV7-8, the J gene TRBJ2-1, with D tentatively TRBD2 (5 bases). The germline V gene encodes CDR1 SGHVS and CDR2 FQNEAQ. The CDR3 contains 16 residues. V was pared by 5 bases and J by 4 bases, with 18 bases between. The entire variable domain, with the rest obtained from reference TRBV7-8 and TRBJ2-1, is as follows: GAGVSQSPRYKVAKRGQDVALRCDPISGHVSLFWYQQALGQGPEFLTYFQNEAQLDKSGLPSDRFFAERPEGSVSTLKIQRTQQEDSAVYLCASSPPRASGYNEQFFGPGTRLTVL.

The V call is TRBV28, the J call TRBJ2-4, with D uncertain. V lost 2 bases to trimming and J lost 6 bases, with 8 bases between them. Germline V gene data show CDR1 as MDHEN and CDR2 as SYDVKM. This CDR3 spans 13 amino acids. The chain's CDR3 is CASSLSLGNIQYF. CDR3 sequence (DNA): TGTGCCAGCAGTTTAAGTCTAGGAAACATTCAGTACTTC.

The V and J genes are TRBV5-1 and TRBJ2-7; TRBD1 matches at 7 bases. The junction had 10 bases not matched to a gene; V was cut back by 4 bases and J by 3 bases. The V gene's germline CDR1 is SGHRS and CDR2 YFSETQ. The CDR3 covers 15 residues. In DNA form, the CDR3 reads TGCGCCAGCAGCCCACTTCCGGGACAGCGCTACGAGCAGTACTTC. This encodes CASSPLPGQRYEQYF.

V is TRBV5-1 and J is TRBJ2-5, with 9 bases identical to TRBD1. The CDR3 is made up of 15 amino acids. With 3 bases clipped from V and 5 bases from J, the junction kept 8 bases outside the gene matches. Germline loops: CDR1 SGHRS, CDR2 YFSETQ. The chain's CDR3 is CASSSPTGGGETQYF. The DNA of the CDR3 is TGCGCCAGCAGCTCGCCCACAGGGGGCGGGGAGACCCAGTACTTC.

The chain recombines TRBV7-9 with TRBJ1-1; D is uncertain. CDR3 length: 11 amino acids. Germline CDR1 SEHNR, CDR2 FQNEAQ (reference sequence). Trimming removed 5 bases from V and 7 bases from J, with 8 bases in between. CDR3 coding DNA: TGTGCCAGCAGCCTCAGAGGTGAAGCTTTCTTT. This gives the protein CASSLRGEAFF.

The chain combines TRBV27 with TRBJ2-7, with TRBD1 matching over 7 bases. This CDR3 comprises 16 residues. V shed 3 bases and J 2 bases; nucleotides not matched to a gene: 10. In germline, CDR1 is MNHEY, CDR2 SMNVEV (reference sequence). For the CDR3, the DNA is TGTGCCAGCAGTTTGTCAATCGGGACAGTCACCTACGAGCAGTACTTC. Translated, it gives CASSLSIGTVTYEQYF.

J is TRBJ2-7 and V is TRBV4-3; TRBD2 matches 11 bases. The junction had 3 bases not matched to a gene; V was cut back by 4 bases and J by 4 bases. The V gene's germline CDR1 is LGHNA and CDR2 YSLEER. The CDR3 extends over 14 amino acids. The CDR3, as DNA: TGCGCCAGCAGCCCCGGGACTAGCGGTTACGAGCAGTACTTC. It codes for CASSPGTSGYEQYF.

The chain employs TRBV7-3 and TRBJ1-5; D may be TRBD1 (5 bases). V lost 5 bases and J 1 base, leaving 9 bases between the germline ends. The CDR3 contains 14 residues. Germline CDR1 and CDR2: SGHTA and FQGTGA. The chain's CDR3 is CASSRGTSNQPQHF. The CDR3 nucleotides are TGTGCCAGCAGCCGCGGGACGAGCAATCAGCCCCAGCATTTT. The variable domain in full, with the rest retrieved from reference TRBV7-3 and TRBJ1-5, is GAGVSQTPSNKVTEKGKYVELRCDPISGHTALYWYRQSLGQGPEFLIYFQGTGAADDSGLPNDRFFAVRPEGSVSTLKIQRTERGDSAVYLCASSRGTSNQPQHFGDGTRLSIL.

This rearrangement joins TRBV6-6 to TRBJ1-2; 8 bases align to TRBD1. The germline V gene encodes CDR1 MNHNY and CDR2 SVGAGI (reference sequence). The CDR3 has 12 residues. Trimming at V came to 6 bases and at J to 8 bases, leaving 5 bases not matched to a gene. The DNA for the CDR3 is TGTGCCAGCAGCCTGACAGGGGACGGCTACACCTTC. Translating gives CASSLTGDGYTF.

V usage is TRBV6-5 and J usage is TRBJ2-5, with a possible D match to TRBD2 (7 bases). The germline V and J ends were trimmed by 10 bases and 6 bases, with 21 bases remaining between them. The CDR3 totals 14 residues. Germline V gene lookup returns CDR1 MNHEY and CDR2 SVGAGI. CDR3 residues: CANRGGGRLQTQYF. The CDR3 DNA reads TGTGCCAACCGAGGGGGGGGGCGACTTCAGACCCAGTACTTC.